This entry is about one T cell receptor (beta chain). Its antigen is undetermined. These data belong to a study of cytomegalovirus exposure and HLA in healthy donors. Study-wide findings and caveats: Immune exposure was documented only through CMV serostatus.

Primers: 60 Vbeta forward and 13 Jbeta reverse. Clones were sequenced by immunoSEQ multiplex PCR, and TCRdb holds only the in-frame ones, with some missing. The sample carries about 170,000 clones, roughly four fifths recorded once. Despite likely unrecorded immune exposures, the donors were nominally healthy at the time of sampling. This TCR came from a girl aged 5-17 years in good health and CMV-seropositive. Sequencing input: PBMCs.

The CDR3 sequence is CASKGDSYEQYF. Written as DNA, the CDR3 is TGTGCCAGCAAGGGGGATTCCTACGAGCAGTACTTC. V usage is TRBV2 and J usage is TRBJ2-7; a possible D gene is TRBD1 (6 bases). CDR1 and CDR2 from the germline V gene are SNHLY and FYNNEI. This CDR3 region has 12 residues. V lost 7 bases, J lost 1 base, and 8 bases lay in between.